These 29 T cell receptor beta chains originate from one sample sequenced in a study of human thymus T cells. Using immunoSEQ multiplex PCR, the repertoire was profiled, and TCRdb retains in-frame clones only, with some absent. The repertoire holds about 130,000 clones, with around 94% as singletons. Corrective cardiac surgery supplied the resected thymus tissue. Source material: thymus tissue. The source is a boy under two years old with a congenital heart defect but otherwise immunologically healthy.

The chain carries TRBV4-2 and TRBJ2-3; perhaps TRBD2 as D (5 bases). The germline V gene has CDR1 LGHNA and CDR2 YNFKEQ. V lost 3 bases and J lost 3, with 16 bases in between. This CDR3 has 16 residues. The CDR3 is CASSQASDPGTDTQYF. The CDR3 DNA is TGTGCCAGCAGCCAGGCCTCGGACCCGGGAACAGATACGCAGTATTTT.

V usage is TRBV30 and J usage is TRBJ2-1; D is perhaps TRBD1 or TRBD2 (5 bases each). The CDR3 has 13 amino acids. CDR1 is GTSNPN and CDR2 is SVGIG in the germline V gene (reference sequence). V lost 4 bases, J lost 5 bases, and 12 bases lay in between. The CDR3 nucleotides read TGTGCCTGGATCCCCTGGGGGAACAATGAGCAGTTCTTC. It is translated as CAWIPWGNNEQFF.

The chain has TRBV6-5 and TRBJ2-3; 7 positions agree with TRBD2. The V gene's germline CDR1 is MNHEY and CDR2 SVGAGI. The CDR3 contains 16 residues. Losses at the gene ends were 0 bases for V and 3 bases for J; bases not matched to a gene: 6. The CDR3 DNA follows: TGTGCCAGCAGTTACTCGGGGGGAGGGAGGACAGATACGCAGTATTTT. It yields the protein CASSYSGGGRTDTQYF.

The CDR3 DNA reads as TGTGCCAGCAGCCCACTAGCGCCGAACACCGGGGAGCTGTTTTTT. Its protein product is CASSPLAPNTGELFF. V usage is TRBV7-2 and J usage is TRBJ2-2; 7 bases are a match to TRBD2. This CDR3 comprises 15 residues. The J segment lost 0 bases and the V segment lost 5 bases, leaving 3 bases of the junction unmatched. Germline values: CDR1 SGHTA, CDR2 FQGNSA. Full variable domain (missing parts from reference TRBV7-2 and TRBJ2-2): GAGVSQSPSNKVTEKGKDVELRCDPISGHTALYWYRQSLGQGLEFLIYFQGNSAPDKSGLPSDRFSAERTGGSVSTLTIQRTQQEDSAVYLCASSPLAPNTGELFFGEGSRLTVL.

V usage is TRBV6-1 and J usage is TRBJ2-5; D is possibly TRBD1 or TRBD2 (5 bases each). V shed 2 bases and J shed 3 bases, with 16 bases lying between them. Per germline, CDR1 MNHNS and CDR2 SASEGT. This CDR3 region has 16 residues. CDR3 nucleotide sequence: TGTGCCAGCAGTGAAAGTCTGGGGGTTAGGGAAGAGACCCAGTACTTC. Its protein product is CASSESLGVREETQYF.

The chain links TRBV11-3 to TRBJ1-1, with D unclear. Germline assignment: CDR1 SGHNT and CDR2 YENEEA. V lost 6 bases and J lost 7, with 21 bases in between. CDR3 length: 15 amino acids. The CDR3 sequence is CASSFIHTHGNEAFF. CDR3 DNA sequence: TGTGCCAGCAGTTTCATCCATACCCACGGGAATGAAGCTTTCTTT.

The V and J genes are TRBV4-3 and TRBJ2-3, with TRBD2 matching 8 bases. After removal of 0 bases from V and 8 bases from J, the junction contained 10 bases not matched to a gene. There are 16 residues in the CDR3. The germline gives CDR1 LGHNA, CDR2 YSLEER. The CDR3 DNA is TGCGCCAGCAGCCAAGATTGGGAGCGGGGGTGGGGTACGCAGTATTTT. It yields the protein CASSQDWERGWGTQYF.

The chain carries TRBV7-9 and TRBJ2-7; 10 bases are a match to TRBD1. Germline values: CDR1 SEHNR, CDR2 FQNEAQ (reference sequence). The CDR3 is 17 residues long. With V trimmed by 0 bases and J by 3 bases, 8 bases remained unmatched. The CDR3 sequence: CASSLAPRTGGDYEQYF. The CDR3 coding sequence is TGTGCCAGCAGCTTAGCTCCTCGGACAGGGGGGGACTACGAGCAGTACTTC. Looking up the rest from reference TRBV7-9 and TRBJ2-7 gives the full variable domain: DTGVSQNPRHKITKRGQNVTFRCDPISEHNRLYWYRQTLGQGPEFLTYFQNEAQLEKSRLLSDRFSAERPKGSFSTLEIQRTEQGDSAMYLCASSLAPRTGGDYEQYFGPGTRLTVT.

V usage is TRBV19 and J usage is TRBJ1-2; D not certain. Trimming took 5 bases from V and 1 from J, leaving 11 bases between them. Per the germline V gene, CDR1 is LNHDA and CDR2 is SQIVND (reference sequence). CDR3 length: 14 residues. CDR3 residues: CASSFTRINYGYTF. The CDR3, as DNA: TGTGCCAGTAGTTTCACGAGGATTAACTATGGCTACACCTTC.

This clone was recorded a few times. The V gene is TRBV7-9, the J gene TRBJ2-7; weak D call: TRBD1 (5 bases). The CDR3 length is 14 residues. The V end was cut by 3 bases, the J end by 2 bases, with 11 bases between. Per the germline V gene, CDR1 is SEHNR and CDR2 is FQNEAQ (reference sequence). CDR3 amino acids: CASSLVQGAYEQYF. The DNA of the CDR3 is TGTGCCAGCAGCTTGGTCCAAGGGGCCTACGAGCAGTACTTC.

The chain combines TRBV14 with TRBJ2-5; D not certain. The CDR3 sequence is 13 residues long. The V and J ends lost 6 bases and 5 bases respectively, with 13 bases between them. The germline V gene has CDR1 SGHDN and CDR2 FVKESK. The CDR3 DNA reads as TGTGCCAGCAGTCCGCGGACCCCGGAGACCCAGTACTTC. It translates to CASSPRTPETQYF.

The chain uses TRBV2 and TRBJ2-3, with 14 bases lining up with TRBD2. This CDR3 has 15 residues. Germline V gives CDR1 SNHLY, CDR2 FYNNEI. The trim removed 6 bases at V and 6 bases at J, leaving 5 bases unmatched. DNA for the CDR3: TGTGCCAGCAGCCGACTAGCGGGGGGGCCCGATACGCAGTATTTT. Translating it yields CASSRLAGGPDTQYF. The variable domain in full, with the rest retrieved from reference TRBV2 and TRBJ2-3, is EPEVTQTPSHQVTQMGQEVILRCVPISNHLYFYWYRQILGQKVEFLVSFYNNEISEKSEIFDDQFSVERPDGSNFTLKIRSTKLEDSAMYFCASSRLAGGPDTQYFGPGTRLTVL.

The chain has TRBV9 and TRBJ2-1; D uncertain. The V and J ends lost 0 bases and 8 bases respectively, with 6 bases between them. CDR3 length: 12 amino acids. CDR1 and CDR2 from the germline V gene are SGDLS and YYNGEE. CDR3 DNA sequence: TGTGCCAGCAGCGTAGATTTCGATGAGCAGTTCTTC. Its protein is CASSVDFDEQFF. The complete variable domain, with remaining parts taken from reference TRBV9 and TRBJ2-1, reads DSGVTQTPKHLITATGQRVTLRCSPRSGDLSVYWYQQSLDQGLQFLIQYYNGEERAKGNILERFSAQQFPDLHSELNLSSLELGDSALYFCASSVDFDEQFFGPGTRLTVL.

Here the CDR3 reads CASRHTIGTGELFF. CDR3 DNA sequence: TGTGCCAGTCGCCACACCATTGGGACCGGGGAGCTGTTTTTT. The V call is TRBV18, the J call TRBJ2-2; D unresolved. The CDR3 loop spans 14 amino acids. The germline V and J ends were trimmed by 9 bases and 5 bases, with 16 bases remaining between them. Germline CDR1 KGHSH, CDR2 LQKENI.

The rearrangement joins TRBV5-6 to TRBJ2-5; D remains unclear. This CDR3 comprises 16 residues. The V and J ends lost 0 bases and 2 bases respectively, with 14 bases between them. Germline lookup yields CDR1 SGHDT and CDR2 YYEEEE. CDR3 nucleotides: TGTGCCAGCAGCTTGGATCCACATGACTCGCAAGAGACCCAGTACTTC. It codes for CASSLDPHDSQETQYF.

CDR3 in amino acids: CSVAGTSVLAEQYF. CDR3 coding DNA: TGCAGCGTCGCTGGGACTAGCGTGTTGGCCGAGCAGTACTTC. This chain links TRBV29-1 with TRBJ2-7, with 10 bases fitting TRBD2. J lost 6 bases, V lost 6 bases, and 11 bases had no gene match. The germline CDR1 and CDR2 sequences are SQVTM and ANQGSEA. The CDR3 sequence is 14 residues long.

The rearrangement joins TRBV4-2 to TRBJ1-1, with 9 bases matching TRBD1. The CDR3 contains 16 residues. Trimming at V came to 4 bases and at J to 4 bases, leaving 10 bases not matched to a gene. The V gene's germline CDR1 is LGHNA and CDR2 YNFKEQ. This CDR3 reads CASSPAGQGNSTEAFF. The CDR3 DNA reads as TGTGCCAGCAGCCCGGCGGGACAGGGAAACAGCACTGAAGCTTTCTTT.

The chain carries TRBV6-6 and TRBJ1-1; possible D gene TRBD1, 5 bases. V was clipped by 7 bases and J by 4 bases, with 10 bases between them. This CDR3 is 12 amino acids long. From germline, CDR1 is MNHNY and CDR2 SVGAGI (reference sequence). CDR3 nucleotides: TGTGCCAGCACCCACAGGTCCACTGAAGCTTTCTTT. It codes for CASTHRSTEAFF.

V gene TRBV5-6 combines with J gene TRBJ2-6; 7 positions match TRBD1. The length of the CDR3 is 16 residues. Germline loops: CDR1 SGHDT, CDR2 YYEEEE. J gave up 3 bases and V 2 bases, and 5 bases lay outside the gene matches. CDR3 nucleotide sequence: TGTGCCAGCAGCTTCTTCAGGGGGTATGGGGCCAACGTCCTGACTTTC. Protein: CASSFFRGYGANVLTF. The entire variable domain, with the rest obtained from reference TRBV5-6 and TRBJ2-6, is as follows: DAGVTQSPTHLIKTRGQQVTLRCSPKSGHDTVSWYQQALGQGPQFIFQYYEEEERQRGNFPDRFSGHQFPNYSSELNVNALLLGDSALYLCASSFFRGYGANVLTFGAGSRLTVL.

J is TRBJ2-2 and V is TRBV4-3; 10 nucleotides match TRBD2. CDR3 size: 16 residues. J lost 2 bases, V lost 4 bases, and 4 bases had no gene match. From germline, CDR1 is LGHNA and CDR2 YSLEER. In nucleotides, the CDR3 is TGCGCCAGCAGCCCCCGGACTAGCGGAAACACCGGGGAGCTGTTTTTT. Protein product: CASSPRTSGNTGELFF.

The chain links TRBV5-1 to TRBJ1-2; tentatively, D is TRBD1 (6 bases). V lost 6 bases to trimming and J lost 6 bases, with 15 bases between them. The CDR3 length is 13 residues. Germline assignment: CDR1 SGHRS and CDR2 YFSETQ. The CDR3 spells CASTDISGDGYTF. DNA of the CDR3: TGCGCCAGCACCGACATTTCAGGGGATGGCTACACCTTC.

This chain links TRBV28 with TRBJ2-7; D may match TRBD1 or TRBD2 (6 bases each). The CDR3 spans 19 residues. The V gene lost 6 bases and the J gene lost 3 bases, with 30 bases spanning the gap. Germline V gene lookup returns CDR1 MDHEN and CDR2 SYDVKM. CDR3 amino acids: CASRPPNRGPRGDGYEQYF. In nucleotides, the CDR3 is TGTGCCAGCAGGCCTCCTAATCGGGGGCCGAGGGGGGATGGCTACGAGCAGTACTTC.

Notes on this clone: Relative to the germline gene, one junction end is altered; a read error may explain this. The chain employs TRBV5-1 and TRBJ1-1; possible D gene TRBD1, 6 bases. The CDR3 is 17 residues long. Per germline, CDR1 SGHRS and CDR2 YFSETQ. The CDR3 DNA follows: TGCGCCAGCAGTTTGGGGGCAAATGGACAGTTGAACACTGAAGCTTTCTTT. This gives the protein CASSLGANGQLNTEAFF.

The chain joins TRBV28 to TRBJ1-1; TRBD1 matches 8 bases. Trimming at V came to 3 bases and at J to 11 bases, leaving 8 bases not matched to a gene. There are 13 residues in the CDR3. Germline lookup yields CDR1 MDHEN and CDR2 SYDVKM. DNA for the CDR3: TGTGCCAGCAGTTTCGACAGGGGAAACGACGCTTTCTTT. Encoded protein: CASSFDRGNDAFF.

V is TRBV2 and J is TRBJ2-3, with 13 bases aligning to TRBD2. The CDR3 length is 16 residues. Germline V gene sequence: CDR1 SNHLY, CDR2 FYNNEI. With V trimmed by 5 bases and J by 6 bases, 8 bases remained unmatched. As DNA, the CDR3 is TGTGCCAGCAGTACTAGCGGGGGGGACCTCTTGGATACGCAGTATTTT. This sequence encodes CASSTSGGDLLDTQYF. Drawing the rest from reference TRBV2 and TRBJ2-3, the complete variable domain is EPEVTQTPSHQVTQMGQEVILRCVPISNHLYFYWYRQILGQKVEFLVSFYNNEISEKSEIFDDQFSVERPDGSNFTLKIRSTKLEDSAMYFCASSTSGGDLLDTQYFGPGTRLTVL.

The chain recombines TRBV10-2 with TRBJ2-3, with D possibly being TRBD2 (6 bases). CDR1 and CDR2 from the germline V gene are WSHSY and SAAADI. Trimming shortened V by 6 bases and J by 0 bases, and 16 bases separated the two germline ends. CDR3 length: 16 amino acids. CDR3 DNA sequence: TGCGCCAGCAGGACTTCATGGACTAACAGCACAGATACGCAGTATTTT. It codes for CASRTSWTNSTDTQYF.

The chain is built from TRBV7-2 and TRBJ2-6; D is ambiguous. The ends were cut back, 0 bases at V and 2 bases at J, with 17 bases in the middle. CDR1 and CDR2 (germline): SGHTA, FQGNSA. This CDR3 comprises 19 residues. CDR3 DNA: TGTGCCAGCAGCTTAGCGGCAGACCTCCATTCCCCTGGGGCCAACGTCCTGACTTTC. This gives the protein CASSLAADLHSPGANVLTF.

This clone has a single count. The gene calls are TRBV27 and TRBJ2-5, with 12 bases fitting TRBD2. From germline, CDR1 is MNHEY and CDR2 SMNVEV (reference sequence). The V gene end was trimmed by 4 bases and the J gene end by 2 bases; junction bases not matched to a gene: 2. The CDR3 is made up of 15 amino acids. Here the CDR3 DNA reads TGTGCCAGCAGTTGGGGGACTAGCGGGCAAGAGACCCAGTACTTC. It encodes CASSWGTSGQETQYF.

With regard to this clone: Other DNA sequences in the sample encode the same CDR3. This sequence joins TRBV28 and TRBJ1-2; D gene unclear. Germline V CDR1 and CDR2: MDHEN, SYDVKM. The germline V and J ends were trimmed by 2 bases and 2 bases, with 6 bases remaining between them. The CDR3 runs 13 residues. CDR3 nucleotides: TGTGCCAGCAGTTTAACCCTAAACTATGGCTACACCTTC. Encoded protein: CASSLTLNYGYTF.